The clone carrying this T cell receptor (beta chain) has ten or more counts. What it binds is not known. This entry comes from a study of human T cells and chemical hapten exposure. Study-level background: Small pooled library volume differences mainly caused per-sample TCR yield variation. Study-wide findings and caveats: TCRs exceeding 1 in 1000 frequency stayed unchanged with DPC sensitization. Compared with pre-sensitization or healthy control sets, expanded TCRs clustered more. Patch test scores rose with PT1 expanded TCR counts, a positive correlation.

The CDR3 sequence is 13 residues long. The germline V and J ends were trimmed by 2 bases and 2 bases, with 5 bases remaining between them. TCRdb independently ran MiXCR on the RACE reads; one entry per CDR3 protein. The sample lists 80,000 to 95,000 distinct CDR3 sequences; around 9.5% were seen once. Time point denoted: pre-sensitization, week 0. Treatment of the sample: therapeutic diphenylcyclopropenone sensitization with weekly scalp DPC. Specimen: whole blood, collected in connection with sensitization to the hapten diphenylcyclopropenone (DPC). This chain joins TRBV12-3 or TRBV12-4 and TRBJ2-3; D call uncertain. This clonotype originated in a middle-aged woman with alopecia areata. Some clones in this sample may be carry-over from other donors' samples. CDR3 in DNA: TGTGCCAGCAGTTTACTCCTCACAGATACGCAGTATTTT. Translation gives CASSLLLTDTQYF.